Below, 27 T cell receptor beta chains from the same sample are listed, as sequenced in a study of blood T cells in healthy people across ages. With a J-beta primer mix and a sample-barcoded 5' primer, a second PCR ran roughly 6 to 11 cycles. One entry per CDR3 protein results from TCRdb running MiXCR on the 5' RACE reads. The sample includes hundreds of thousands of distinct CDR3 sequences, over 40% of them seen just once. Material: blood. These receptors originate from an elderly woman in good health.

The sample holds one count of this clonotype. This chain links TRBV28 with TRBJ2-1; 8 bases are a match to TRBD2. With the DNA end fitting TRBJ2-7 better, the J assignment may be wrong. This CDR3 has 14 residues. Per germline, CDR1 MDHEN and CDR2 SYDVKM. CDR3 bases: TGTGCCAGCAGTCTGCCGGGACTAGTGTACGAGCAGTACTTC. Residues: CASSLPGLVYEQYF.

This chain links TRBV20-1 with TRBJ2-1; tentative D call: TRBD2 (5 bases). Looked up from germline, CDR1 is DFQATT and CDR2 is SNEGSKA (reference sequence). V was trimmed by 6 bases and J by 4 bases, leaving 19 bases between them. The CDR3 length is 15 residues. The CDR3 sequence is CSAPPRASLYNEQFF. The DNA of the CDR3 is TGCAGTGCCCCCCCTCGAGCTAGCCTATACAATGAGCAGTTCTTC.

V usage is TRBV12-3 or TRBV12-4 and J usage is TRBJ2-1; 9 bases are shared with TRBD2. The CDR3 runs 16 residues. The ends lost 3 bases at V and 3 bases at J; junction bases unmatched: 6. CDR3 residues: CASSFISGGRYNEQFF. Here the CDR3 DNA reads TGTGCCAGCAGTTTTATAAGCGGGGGGCGCTACAATGAGCAGTTCTTC.

This chain joins TRBV29-1 and TRBJ2-1; perhaps TRBD2 as D (5 bases). Per the germline V gene, CDR1 is SQVTM and CDR2 is ANQGSEA. The CDR3 runs 14 residues. V was clipped by 6 bases and J by 5 bases, with 17 bases between them. CDR3 nucleotides: TGCAGCGTGAGGACTGACATTTATGACAATGAGCAGTTCTTC. It encodes CSVRTDIYDNEQFF.

This clonotype occurred many times. The chain couples TRBV3-1 to TRBJ1-2; D gene uncertain. From germline, CDR1 is LGHDT and CDR2 YNNKEL (reference sequence). CDR3 length: 17 amino acids. V lost 4 bases to trimming and J lost 8 bases, with 26 bases between them. The chain's CDR3 is CASSLKRGPTLKVGYTF. In nucleotides, the CDR3 is TGTGCCAGCAGCCTTAAAAGAGGACCGACTTTAAAGGTCGGCTACACCTTC.

This chain uses TRBV6-4 with TRBJ2-1; no clear D gene. V lost 2 bases and J lost 7, with 9 bases in between. This CDR3 spans 13 amino acids. CDR1 MRHNA and CDR2 SNTAGT come from the germline V gene. CDR3 sequence: CASSDGLQNEQFF. In nucleotides, the CDR3 is TGTGCCAGCAGTGACGGCCTACAAAATGAGCAGTTCTTC.

This clonotype was recorded many times. V and J are TRBV6-1 and TRBJ2-7; 10 bases are shared with TRBD1. The germline gives CDR1 MNHNS, CDR2 SASEGT. This CDR3 has 15 amino acids. The trim removed 2 bases at V and 2 bases at J, leaving 3 bases unmatched. The CDR3, as DNA: TGTGCCAGCAGTGAACCGGGACAGGGGACCTACGAGCAGTACTTC. It codes for CASSEPGQGTYEQYF.

This chain links TRBV13 with TRBJ2-4; 7 bases line up with TRBD1. The ends lost 5 bases at V and 0 bases at J; junction bases unmatched: 10. This CDR3 is built from 17 residues. CDR1 and CDR2 (germline): PRHDT, FYEKMQ (reference sequence). The CDR3 here is CASSKETGPLAKNIQYF. Here the CDR3 DNA reads TGTGCCAGCAGCAAAGAGACAGGGCCTCTAGCCAAAAACATTCAGTACTTC.

The chain links TRBV3-1 to TRBJ2-7; D assignment may be TRBD1 or TRBD2 (5 bases each). The germline V gene encodes CDR1 LGHDT and CDR2 YNNKEL (reference sequence). This CDR3 has 11 residues. Trimming pared 3 bases from V and 10 bases from J, leaving 10 bases between. The CDR3 DNA is TGTGCCAGCAGCCAGGATGGGGACCAGTACTTC. Its translation is CASSQDGDQYF.

This clonotype was counted at least ten times. The J gene is TRBJ2-1, the V gene TRBV2, with TRBD2 as a possible D gene (6 bases). The CDR3 spans 15 residues. Trimming stripped 7 bases from V and 4 bases from J, with 17 bases between. Germline CDR1 and CDR2: SNHLY and FYNNEI. The CDR3 DNA reads as TGTGCCAGCACGGGGACTCAGAATGGATACAATGAGCAGTTCTTC. Its protein product is CASTGTQNGYNEQFF.

The genes are TRBV18 and TRBJ2-3; 9 nucleotides agree with TRBD2. CDR1 and CDR2 from the germline V gene are KGHSH and LQKENI. J was trimmed by 1 base and V by 3 bases; bases with no gene match: 8. The CDR3 consists of 17 residues. CDR3 sequence reads: CASSPILAGTGTDTQYF. CDR3 nucleotide sequence: TGTGCCAGCTCACCTATCCTAGCGGGGACAGGCACAGATACGCAGTATTTT.

This clonotype was detected a few times. The gene calls are TRBV6-2 or TRBV6-3 and TRBJ2-1; 13 nucleotides line up with TRBD2. With 10 bases clipped from V and 7 bases from J, the junction kept 7 bases outside the gene matches. The CDR3 totals 14 residues. Germline assignment: CDR1 MNHEY and CDR2 SVGEGT. The CDR3 DNA reads TGTGCCACCAGACTAGCGGGGGGAGCTAATGAGCAGTTCTTC. Encoded protein: CATRLAGGANEQFF.

The CDR3 is CASKGTATGELFF. Written as DNA, the CDR3 is TGTGCCAGCAAGGGTACGGCCACCGGGGAGCTGTTTTTT. The V and J genes are TRBV2 and TRBJ2-2; D gene ambiguous. CDR3 length: 13 amino acids. CDR1 is SNHLY and CDR2 is FYNNEI in the germline V gene. The V end lost 7 bases, the J end lost 4 bases, and 10 bases lay between the germline ends.

This clonotype was detected ten times or more. V is TRBV28 and J is TRBJ2-7; D not resolved. CDR3 length: 12 amino acids. CDR1 is MDHEN and CDR2 is SYDVKM in the germline V gene. The germline V and J ends were trimmed by 5 bases and 2 bases, with 7 bases remaining between them. CDR3 in DNA: TGTGCCAGCAGTCCAGAACCCTACGAGCAGTACTTC. This translates into CASSPEPYEQYF.

The gene calls are TRBV28 and TRBJ1-2, with 7 bases identical to TRBD1. J lost 11 bases, V lost 9 bases, and 9 bases had no gene match. CDR3 size: 11 residues. The germline gives CDR1 MDHEN, CDR2 SYDVKM. The CDR3 spells CASSGQAVYTF. CDR3 nucleotide sequence: TGTGCCAGTAGTGGACAGGCCGTTTACACCTTC.

For the CDR3, the DNA is TGTGCCAGCAGCTTAGCTAGAGACAGAGGCAATCAGCCCCAGCATTTT. Translated, it gives CASSLARDRGNQPQHF. The chain uses TRBV7-2 and TRBJ1-5; D perhaps matches TRBD1 (5 bases). Trimming pared 0 bases from V and 2 bases from J, leaving 11 bases between. The germline gives CDR1 SGHTA, CDR2 FQGNSA. This CDR3 is 16 amino acids long.

This clonotype was observed at least ten times. This chain links TRBV2 with TRBJ1-1, with 9 nucleotides matching TRBD1. Germline V gene data show CDR1 as SNHLY and CDR2 as FYNNEI. The CDR3 spans 14 residues. V was clipped by 6 bases and J by 5 bases; unmatched bases: 7. CDR3 nucleotide sequence: TGTGCCAGCAGCCCACAGGGGGCGCAGACTGAAGCTTTCTTT. Protein product: CASSPQGAQTEAFF.

The sample holds many counts of this clonotype. The rearrangement uses TRBV2 and TRBJ1-4; D is perhaps TRBD1 (6 bases). The CDR3 has 14 amino acids. Trimming took off 6 bases at V and 6 bases at J, with 14 bases between the two ends. The V gene's germline CDR1 is SNHLY and CDR2 FYNNEI. The CDR3 DNA reads TGTGCCAGCAGGAGACAGGCCGGGGATGAAAAACTGTTTTTT. Its translation: CASRRQAGDEKLFF.

This clonotype was seen only a few times. The chain carries TRBV30 and TRBJ2-1, with D possibly being TRBD1 (6 bases). CDR1 is GTSNPN and CDR2 is SVGIG in the germline V gene (reference sequence). The CDR3 runs 10 residues. The V end lost 8 bases, the J end lost 15 bases, and 17 bases lay between the germline ends. The CDR3 DNA follows: TGTGCCGGCCACAGGGAGCGTTCGTTCTTC. Translation gives CAGHRERSFF.

The V and J genes are TRBV6-2 or TRBV6-3 and TRBJ2-5; D call uncertain. The CDR3 is 11 residues long. The V gene lost 8 bases and the J gene lost 5 bases, with 9 bases spanning the gap. Germline CDR1 is MNHEY and CDR2 is SVGEGT. CDR3 sequence: CASSNYETQYF. CDR3 in DNA: TGTGCCAGCTCCAACTACGAGACCCAGTACTTC.

The chain has TRBV29-1 and TRBJ2-3; TRBD2 agrees at 7 bases. Germline CDR1 is SQVTM and CDR2 is ANQGSEA. The CDR3 has 14 amino acids. J gave up 2 bases and V 4 bases, and 6 bases lay outside the gene matches. CDR3 loop: CSVAASGTTDTQYF. For the CDR3, the DNA is TGCAGCGTTGCCGCTAGCGGCACCACAGATACGCAGTATTTT.

This clonotype was recorded many times. This sequence joins TRBV10-3 and TRBJ2-3; 10 bases agree with TRBD1. Germline V lookup: CDR1 ENHRY, CDR2 SYGVKD. This CDR3 has 15 residues. The J segment lost 3 bases and the V segment lost 3 bases, leaving 3 bases of the junction unmatched. In nucleotides, the CDR3 is TGTGCCATCAGTGATGGGACAGGGGAGACAGATACGCAGTATTTT. The encoded protein is CAISDGTGETDTQYF.

The chain couples TRBV18 to TRBJ2-2, with TRBD1 matching 9 bases. CDR3 size: 16 residues. The trim removed 4 bases at V and 6 bases at J, leaving 9 bases unmatched. In germline, CDR1 is KGHSH, CDR2 LQKENI. This CDR3 is CASSRSGQGFAGELFF. The CDR3 DNA reads as TGTGCCAGCTCACGGAGTGGACAGGGGTTCGCCGGGGAGCTGTTTTTT.

This clonotype was found once. The rearrangement joins TRBV10-3 to TRBJ1-2; the match to TRBD1 covers 7 bases. The CDR3 loop spans 14 amino acids. The ends lost 10 bases at V and 3 bases at J; junction bases unmatched: 11. Per the germline V gene, CDR1 is ENHRY and CDR2 is SYGVKD. CDR3 DNA sequence: TGTGCCACCCGGAGGGACAGAAGAGACTATGGCTACACCTTC. This gives the protein CATRRDRRDYGYTF.

This clonotype has a count of ten or more. The chain has TRBV9 and TRBJ2-5; 8 positions agree with TRBD2. Unmatched junction bases numbered 8, after V lost 3 bases and J lost 4 bases. The CDR3 consists of 15 residues. Germline assignment: CDR1 SGDLS and CDR2 YYNGEE. The CDR3 DNA reads as TGTGCCAGCAGCGACGGGATCCTAGCGGGAGAGACCCAGTACTTC. This translates into CASSDGILAGETQYF.

This chain joins TRBV7-2 and TRBJ2-3, with D maybe TRBD2 (6 bases). CDR3 length: 14 amino acids. CDR1 and CDR2 (germline): SGHTA, FQGNSA. The ends were cut back, 6 bases at V and 5 bases at J, with 15 bases in the middle. The CDR3 nucleotides read TGTGCCAGCAGTTCCTGGGGCGGGGTAGATACGCAGTATTTT. This codes for CASSSWGGVDTQYF.

The chain recombines TRBV12-3 or TRBV12-4 with TRBJ1-5; D is undetermined. V lost 6 bases, J lost 6 bases, and 6 bases lay in between. The CDR3 runs to 11 residues. CDR3 protein: CASSRSQPQHF. The DNA of the CDR3 is TGTGCCAGCAGCCGCAGTCAGCCCCAGCATTTT.